These 29 T cell receptor beta chains were sequenced from one sample in a study of blood T cell repertoires in COVID-19 (dated by TCRdb to between 2020 and 2021). Library creation used the immunoSEQ multiplex PCR assay. TCRdb took over this immuneACCESS table, retaining in-frame rearrangements with V and J assigned. Such tables are incomplete; in checked studies, under half of the missing clones stem from an unresolved V gene, and the remainder is unexplained. This sample has 130,000 or so clones in its table, and about four fifths of those were observed once. The ten largest clones represent around 15% of the sample. What was sequenced was peripheral blood. These receptors were collected from a man aged 55-75 years with active or convalescent COVID-19.

The rearrangement joins TRBV2 to TRBJ2-3; 7 nucleotides line up with TRBD1. The CDR3 is made up of 14 amino acids. With 11 bases clipped from V and 0 bases from J, the junction kept 8 bases outside the gene matches. Germline V gives CDR1 SNHLY, CDR2 FYNNEI. CDR3 DNA: TGTGCCGGACGACAGGGACCTAGCACAGATACGCAGTATTTT. Translating it yields CAGRQGPSTDTQYF.

The count of this clone is one. The rearrangement joins TRBV14 to TRBJ2-1; D is possibly TRBD1 (5 bases). CDR1 is SGHDN and CDR2 is FVKESK in the germline V gene. V gave up 4 bases and J gave up 0 bases, with 13 bases separating them. This CDR3 has 16 amino acids. For the CDR3, the DNA is TGTGCCAGCAGCCGATTCAGGGCCAGCTCCTACAATGAGCAGTTCTTC. It codes for CASSRFRASSYNEQFF. Looking up the rest from reference TRBV14 and TRBJ2-1 gives the full variable domain: EAGVTQFPSHSVIEKGQTVTLRCDPISGHDNLYWYRRVMGKEIKFLLHFVKESKQDESGMPNNRFLAERTGGTYSTLKVQPAELEDSGVYFCASSRFRASSYNEQFFGPGTRLTVL.

The chain carries TRBV7-9 and TRBJ1-2; TRBD1 matches at 7 bases. The V gene's germline CDR1 is SEHNR and CDR2 FQNEAQ (reference sequence). V was clipped by 5 bases and J by 6 bases; unmatched bases: 3. The CDR3 is 12 residues long. CDR3 residues: CASSHGTDGYTF. CDR3 nucleotide sequence: TGTGCCAGCAGCCACGGGACAGATGGCTACACCTTC.

This clone was seen only a few times. The chain has TRBV7-3 and TRBJ2-3; TRBD2 matches at 13 bases. Germline loops: CDR1 SGHTA, CDR2 FQGTGA. The junction had 3 bases not matched to a gene; V was cut back by 5 bases and J by 4 bases. The CDR3 sequence is 15 residues long. The CDR3 loop is CASSPTSGRADTQYF. The CDR3 coding sequence is TGTGCCAGCAGCCCAACTAGCGGGAGGGCAGATACGCAGTATTTT.

The chain carries TRBV16 and TRBJ2-2; tentative D call: TRBD1 (6 bases). CDR3 length: 14 residues. CDR1 is KGHSY and CDR2 is FQNENV in the germline V gene. V was trimmed by 2 bases and J by 4 bases, leaving 8 bases between them. The CDR3 is CASSQDRPTGELFF. The CDR3 DNA reads TGTGCCAGCAGCCAAGACAGGCCCACCGGGGAGCTGTTTTTT.

The chain combines TRBV10-3 with TRBJ1-3, with 10 bases aligning to TRBD1. CDR1 is ENHRY and CDR2 is SYGVKD in the germline V gene. With V trimmed by 10 bases and J by 1 base, 10 bases remained unmatched. The CDR3 sequence is 16 residues long. The CDR3 coding sequence is TGTGCCACGCATCCGGGACAGGGGATTTCTGGAAACACCATATATTTT. Translating gives CATHPGQGISGNTIYF.

The V gene is TRBV5-1, the J gene TRBJ2-3; a possible D gene is TRBD1 (5 bases). Trimming removed 2 bases at V and 4 bases at J, with 8 bases between. From germline, CDR1 is SGHRS and CDR2 YFSETQ. The CDR3 sequence is 13 residues long. In DNA, the CDR3 is TGCGCCAGCAGCTTCCAGGGTTCAGATACGCAGTATTTT. This translates into CASSFQGSDTQYF.

The chain joins TRBV4-2 to TRBJ1-3; the match to TRBD1 covers 10 bases. This CDR3 is built from 17 residues. In germline, CDR1 is LGHNA, CDR2 YNFKEQ. The V segment lost 2 bases and the J segment 4 bases; nucleotides outside the gene matches: 8. Here the CDR3 reads CASSQPDRGRAGNTIYF. The CDR3 DNA is TGTGCCAGCAGCCAACCCGACAGGGGGCGAGCGGGAAACACCATATATTTT.

The gene calls are TRBV6-5 and TRBJ2-3; TRBD2 matches at 14 bases. The CDR3 length is 15 residues. Trimming removed 7 bases from V and 5 bases from J; junction bases left unmatched: 5. Germline V gene sequence: CDR1 MNHEY, CDR2 SVGAGI. This chain's CDR3 is CASKTSGRAGDTQYF. As DNA, the CDR3 is TGTGCCAGCAAGACTAGCGGGAGGGCCGGAGATACGCAGTATTTT.

The V call is TRBV7-9, the J call TRBJ1-1; D may be TRBD1 (6 bases). The CDR3 consists of 15 residues. Per germline, CDR1 SEHNR and CDR2 FQNEAQ (reference sequence). With 5 bases removed from V and 0 bases from J, the gap between germline ends came to 13 bases. This CDR3 is CASSPVGAMNTEAFF. The CDR3 DNA follows: TGTGCCAGCAGCCCAGTGGGGGCCATGAACACTGAAGCTTTCTTT.

This clone came up a few times. The chain recombines TRBV28 with TRBJ1-5; D is perhaps TRBD1 (5 bases). V was pared by 11 bases and J by 6 bases, with 26 bases between. Germline lookup yields CDR1 MDHEN and CDR2 SYDVKM. The CDR3 covers 16 residues. DNA for the CDR3: TGTGCCCCCACCTTACGGGGGGGGGAAAGGGGTCAGCCCCAGCATTTT. It specifies CAPTLRGGERGQPQHF.

This chain uses TRBV25-1 with TRBJ2-1; a weak D match, TRBD1 (5 bases). This CDR3 is built from 16 residues. The germline V and J ends were trimmed by 1 base and 5 bases, with 15 bases remaining between them. From germline, CDR1 is MGHDK and CDR2 SYGVNS. The CDR3 sequence is CASSESRGRGNNEQFF. The CDR3 DNA reads as TGTGCCAGCAGTGAATCAAGGGGAAGGGGCAACAATGAGCAGTTCTTC. The full variable domain, with the rest looked up from reference TRBV25-1 and TRBJ2-1, is EADIYQTPRYLVIGTGKKITLECSQTMGHDKMYWYQQDPGMELHLIHYSYGVNSTEKGDLSSESTVSRIRTEHFPLTLESARPSHTSQYLCASSESRGRGNNEQFFGPGTRLTVL.

This clone was counted a few times. V usage is TRBV24-1 and J usage is TRBJ2-3, with TRBD2 matching over 8 bases. With 3 bases clipped from V and 5 bases from J, the junction kept 12 bases outside the gene matches. The CDR3 sequence is 17 residues long. Germline V lookup: CDR1 KGHDR, CDR2 SFDVKD. The DNA for the CDR3 is TGTGCCACCAGTGATCACCTTAAAGCGGGGGAGGAAGATACGCAGTATTTT. It translates to CATSDHLKAGEEDTQYF.

This clone was counted once. The chain carries TRBV5-5 and TRBJ2-1; D is uncertain. The CDR3 loop spans 15 amino acids. The V end was cut by 0 bases, the J end by 1 base, with 8 bases between. Germline assignment: CDR1 SGHKS and CDR2 YYEKEE (reference sequence). CDR3 sequence: CASSLVFPSYNEQFF. The CDR3 DNA sequence: TGTGCCAGCAGCTTGGTCTTTCCTTCCTACAATGAGCAGTTCTTC.

The chain couples TRBV11-2 to TRBJ2-1; TRBD1 might be the D (6 bases). This CDR3 has 16 residues. Deletions cut 0 bases from V and 7 bases from J, with 16 bases between. Per germline, CDR1 SGHAT and CDR2 FQNNGV. The CDR3 loop is CASSLDLTQGLNEQFF. CDR3 coding DNA: TGTGCCAGCAGCTTAGATCTAACGCAGGGGCTAAATGAGCAGTTCTTC.

V gene TRBV5-1 combines with J gene TRBJ2-5; TRBD2 aligns across 11 bases. The CDR3 is made up of 16 amino acids. Germline loops: CDR1 SGHRS, CDR2 YFSETQ. After removal of 6 bases from V and 4 bases from J, the junction contained 11 bases not matched to a gene. In nucleotides, the CDR3 is TGCGCCAGCAATCTCCCCCCAGGGACTAGCGGAGAGACCCAGTACTTC. This encodes CASNLPPGTSGETQYF. Using reference TRBV5-1 and TRBJ2-5 for the parts outside the CDR3, the full variable domain is KAGVTQTPRYLIKTRGQQVTLSCSPISGHRSVSWYQQTPGQGLQFLFEYFSETQRNKGNFPGRFSGRQFSNSRSEMNVSTLELGDSALYLCASNLPPGTSGETQYFGPGTRLLVL.

A note on this clone: Other DNA sequences in the same sample also yield this CDR3. The J gene is TRBJ1-5, the V gene TRBV28; the D gene is possibly TRBD1 (5 bases). The germline CDR1 and CDR2 sequences are MDHEN and SYDVKM. The CDR3 consists of 12 residues. The chain's CDR3 is CALGGGNQPQHF. DNA for the CDR3: TGTGCTCTGGGAGGGGGCAATCAGCCCCAGCATTTT.

This clone was observed a few times. The V call is TRBV29-1, the J call TRBJ2-5, with 9 positions matching TRBD1. Per germline, CDR1 SQVTM and CDR2 ANQGSEA. J was trimmed by 5 bases and V by 4 bases; bases with no gene match: 8. The CDR3 totals 14 residues. Here the CDR3 DNA reads TGCAGCGTTGGGATAAACAGGGGGCCGGAGACCCAGTACTTC. Its protein is CSVGINRGPETQYF.

The rearrangement links TRBV19 to TRBJ2-4; 9 nucleotides match TRBD1. Germline assignment: CDR1 LNHDA and CDR2 SQIVND (reference sequence). The CDR3 consists of 16 residues. Trimming cost V 5 bases and J 8 bases; bases outside gene matches: 13. The CDR3 bases are TGTGCCAGTAGTCACCCGGGACAGGGTATGAGAGACATTCAGTACTTC. It specifies CASSHPGQGMRDIQYF.

Notes on this clone: One end of the junction is discordant with germline, which a read error may explain. The rearrangement uses TRBV7-9 and TRBJ2-3; D may be TRBD1 (6 bases). Germline CDR1 reads SEHNR; CDR2 reads FQNEAQ (reference sequence). The CDR3 length is 12 residues. The DNA for the CDR3 is TGTGCCAGCAGCCCGGGACACCCATCGTTCTCTTTT. Its protein product is CASSPGHPSFSF.

The V call is TRBV2, the J call TRBJ2-1; a weak D match, TRBD2 (6 bases). This CDR3 is 14 amino acids long. Germline V CDR1 and CDR2: SNHLY, FYNNEI. V was trimmed by 4 bases and J by 4 bases, leaving 11 bases between them. The CDR3 sequence is CASSGGTRYNEQFF. CDR3 sequence (DNA): TGTGCCAGCAGTGGCGGGACTCGATACAATGAGCAGTTCTTC.

The rearrangement uses TRBV7-3 and TRBJ2-1, with 12 bases that match TRBD2. The germline V gene encodes CDR1 SGHTA and CDR2 FQGTGA. Unmatched junction bases numbered 0, after V lost 5 bases and J lost 4 bases. CDR3 length: 14 residues. The CDR3 bases are TGTGCCAGCAGCCTAGCGGGAGGGTACAATGAGCAGTTCTTC. Protein sequence: CASSLAGGYNEQFF.

The chain combines TRBV9 with TRBJ2-3; 11 bases agree with TRBD2. The germline V gene encodes CDR1 SGDLS and CDR2 YYNGEE. The trim removed 3 bases at V and 4 bases at J, leaving 10 bases unmatched. This CDR3 is built from 17 residues. CDR3 nucleotide sequence: TGTGCCAGCAGCGGCGGGGGTTATAGCGGGAGGGCAGATACGCAGTATTTT. It codes for CASSGGGYSGRADTQYF.

CDR3 loop: CASSLGHLLGTDTQYF. The CDR3 nucleotides read TGCGCCAGCAGCTTGGGACACCTACTAGGCACAGATACGCAGTATTTT. The rearrangement uses TRBV5-1 and TRBJ2-3; D is possibly TRBD2 (5 bases). V was clipped by 0 bases and J by 1 base, with 12 bases between them. The CDR3 sequence is 16 residues long. Germline V CDR1 and CDR2: SGHRS, YFSETQ.

The rearrangement links TRBV3-1 (or the pseudogene TRBV3-2) to TRBJ1-1; D not resolved. Per germline, CDR1 LGHDT and CDR2 YNNKEL (reference sequence). This CDR3 has 14 residues. V was clipped by 4 bases and J by 0 bases, with 9 bases between them. The CDR3 spells CASSPNPLNTEAFF. CDR3 in DNA: TGTGCCAGCAGCCCTAACCCCCTGAACACTGAAGCTTTCTTT.

This clone was found once. J is TRBJ2-3 and V is TRBV6-5; maybe TRBD2 (5 bases). CDR3 length: 15 amino acids. Germline V gene data show CDR1 as MNHEY and CDR2 as SVGAGI. V lost 2 bases, J lost 0 bases, and 9 bases lay in between. The CDR3 DNA reads TGTGCCAGCAGTTACCAAGTAGCGAGCACAGATACGCAGTATTTT. It yields the protein CASSYQVASTDTQYF.

The chain carries TRBV23-1 and TRBJ2-1; the match to TRBD2 covers 9 bases. TRBV23-1 counts as an open reading frame of uncertain function. J was trimmed by 2 bases and V by 1 base; bases with no gene match: 12. The CDR3 totals 19 residues. CDR3 sequence (DNA): TGCGCCAGCAGTCAATGGCAGGAGGGCGGGAGGGAGGCCTACAATGAGCAGTTCTTC. It encodes CASSQWQEGGREAYNEQFF.

V usage is TRBV27 and J usage is TRBJ2-7, with D maybe TRBD2 (6 bases). Trimming removed 5 bases from V and 12 bases from J, with 14 bases in between. The germline CDR1 and CDR2 sequences are MNHEY and SMNVEV (reference sequence). The CDR3 contains 11 residues. CDR3 protein: CASSEGREWYF. DNA of the CDR3: TGTGCCAGCAGTGAGGGGCGGGAATGGTACTTC.

V usage is TRBV28 and J usage is TRBJ1-2; 8 nucleotides agree with TRBD1. This CDR3 has 14 residues. V lost 3 bases to trimming and J lost 8 bases; unmatched junction nucleotides: 8. Looked up from germline, CDR1 is MDHEN and CDR2 is SYDVKM. The CDR3 nucleotides are TGTGCCAGCAGTTTGGGGCAGGGGGCGCCAGGCTACACCTTC. The encoded protein is CASSLGQGAPGYTF.